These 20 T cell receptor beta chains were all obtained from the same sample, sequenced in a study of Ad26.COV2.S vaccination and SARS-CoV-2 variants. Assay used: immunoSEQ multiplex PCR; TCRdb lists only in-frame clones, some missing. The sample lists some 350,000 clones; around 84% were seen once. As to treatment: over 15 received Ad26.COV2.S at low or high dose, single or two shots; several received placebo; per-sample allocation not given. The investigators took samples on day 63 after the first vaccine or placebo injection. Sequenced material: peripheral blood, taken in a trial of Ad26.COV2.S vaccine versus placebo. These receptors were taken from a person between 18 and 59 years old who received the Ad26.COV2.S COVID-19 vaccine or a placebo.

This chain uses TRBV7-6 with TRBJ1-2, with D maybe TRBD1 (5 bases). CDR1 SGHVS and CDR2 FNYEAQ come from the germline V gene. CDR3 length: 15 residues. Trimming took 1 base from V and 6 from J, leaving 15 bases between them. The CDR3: CASSLGRGLRDGYTF. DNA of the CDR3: TGTGCCAGCAGCTTAGGGAGGGGTTTACGGGATGGCTACACCTTC.

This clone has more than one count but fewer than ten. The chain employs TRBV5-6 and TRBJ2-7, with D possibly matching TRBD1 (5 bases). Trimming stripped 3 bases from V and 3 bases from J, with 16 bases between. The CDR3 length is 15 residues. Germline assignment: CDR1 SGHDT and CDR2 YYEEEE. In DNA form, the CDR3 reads TGTGCCAGCAGCTCGCCAACAGGAAACTACTACGAGCAGTACTTC. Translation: CASSSPTGNYYEQYF.

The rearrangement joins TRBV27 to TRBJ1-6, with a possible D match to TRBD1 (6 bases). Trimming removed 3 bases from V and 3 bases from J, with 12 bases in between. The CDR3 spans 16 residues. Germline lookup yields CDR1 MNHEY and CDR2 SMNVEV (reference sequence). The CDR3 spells CASSLGGGGYNSPLHF. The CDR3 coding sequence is TGTGCCAGCAGTTTGGGTGGAGGGGGCTATAATTCACCCCTCCACTTT.

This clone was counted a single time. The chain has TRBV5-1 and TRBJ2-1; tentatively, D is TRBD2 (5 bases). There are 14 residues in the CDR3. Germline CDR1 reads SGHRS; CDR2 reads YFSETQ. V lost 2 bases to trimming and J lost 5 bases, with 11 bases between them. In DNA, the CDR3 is TGCGCCAGCAGCTTCCAGCGGCCTGACAATGAGCAGTTCTTC. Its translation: CASSFQRPDNEQFF. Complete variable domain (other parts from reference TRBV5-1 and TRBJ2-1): KAGVTQTPRYLIKTRGQQVTLSCSPISGHRSVSWYQQTPGQGLQFLFEYFSETQRNKGNFPGRFSGRQFSNSRSEMNVSTLELGDSALYLCASSFQRPDNEQFFGPGTRLTVL.

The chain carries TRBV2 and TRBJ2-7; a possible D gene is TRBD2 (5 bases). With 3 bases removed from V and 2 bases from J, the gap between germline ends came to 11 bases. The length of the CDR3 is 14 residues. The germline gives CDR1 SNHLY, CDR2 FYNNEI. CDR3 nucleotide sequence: TGTGCCAGCAGTGAGAGGGAGTGGACCTACGAGCAGTACTTC. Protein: CASSEREWTYEQYF.

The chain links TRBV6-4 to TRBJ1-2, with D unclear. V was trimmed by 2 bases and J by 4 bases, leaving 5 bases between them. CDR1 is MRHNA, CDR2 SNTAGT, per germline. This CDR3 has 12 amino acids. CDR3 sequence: CASSDPSYGYTF. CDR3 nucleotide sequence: TGTGCCAGCAGTGACCCTAGCTATGGCTACACCTTC.

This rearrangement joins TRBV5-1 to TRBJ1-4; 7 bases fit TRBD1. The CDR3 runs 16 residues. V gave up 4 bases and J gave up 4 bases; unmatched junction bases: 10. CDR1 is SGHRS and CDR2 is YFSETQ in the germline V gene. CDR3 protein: CASSTYGQDLNEKLFF. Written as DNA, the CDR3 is TGCGCCAGCAGCACATATGGACAGGATCTTAATGAAAAACTGTTTTTT.

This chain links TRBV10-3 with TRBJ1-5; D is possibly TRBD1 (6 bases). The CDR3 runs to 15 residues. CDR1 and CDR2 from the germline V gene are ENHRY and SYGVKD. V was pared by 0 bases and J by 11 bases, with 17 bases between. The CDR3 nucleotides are TGTGCCATCAGTGAGTCCTCATATACGGGGGCCTCCCAGCATTTT. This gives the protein CAISESSYTGASQHF.

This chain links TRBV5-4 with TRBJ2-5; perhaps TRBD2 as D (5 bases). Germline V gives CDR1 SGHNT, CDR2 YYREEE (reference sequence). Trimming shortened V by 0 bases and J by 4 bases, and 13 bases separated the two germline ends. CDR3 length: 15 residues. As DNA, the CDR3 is TGTGCCAGCAGCTTGGCCGGGGTCGGCGGAGAGACCCAGTACTTC. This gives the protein CASSLAGVGGETQYF.

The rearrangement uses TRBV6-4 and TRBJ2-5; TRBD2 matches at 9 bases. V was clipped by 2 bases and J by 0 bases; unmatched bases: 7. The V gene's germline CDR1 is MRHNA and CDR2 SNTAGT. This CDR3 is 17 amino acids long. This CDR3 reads CASSDVPSGVYQETQYF. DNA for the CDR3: TGTGCCAGCAGTGACGTTCCTAGCGGGGTGTACCAAGAGACCCAGTACTTC.

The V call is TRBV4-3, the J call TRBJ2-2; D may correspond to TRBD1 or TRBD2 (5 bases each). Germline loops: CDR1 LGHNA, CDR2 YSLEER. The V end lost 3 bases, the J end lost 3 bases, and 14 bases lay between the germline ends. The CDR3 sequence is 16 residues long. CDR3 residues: CASSQGEIFDTGELFF. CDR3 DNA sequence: TGCGCCAGCAGCCAGGGGGAGATTTTCGACACCGGGGAGCTGTTTTTT.

CDR3 amino acids: CASSKLQGHSNSPLHF. In nucleotides, the CDR3 is TGTGCCAGTAGTAAACTACAGGGCCATTCTAATTCACCCCTCCACTTT. The chain links TRBV19 to TRBJ1-6; D possibly corresponds to TRBD1 (6 bases). V dropped 4 bases and J dropped 6 bases, with 16 bases sitting between them. The CDR3 has 16 residues. Germline V gene data show CDR1 as LNHDA and CDR2 as SQIVND (reference sequence).

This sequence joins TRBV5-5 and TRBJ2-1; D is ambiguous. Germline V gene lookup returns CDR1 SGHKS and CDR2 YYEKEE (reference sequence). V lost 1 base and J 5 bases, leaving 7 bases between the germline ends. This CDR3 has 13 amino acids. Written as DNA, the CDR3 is TGTGCCAGCAGCTTGTTCCCCAACAATGAGCAGTTCTTC. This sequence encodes CASSLFPNNEQFF.

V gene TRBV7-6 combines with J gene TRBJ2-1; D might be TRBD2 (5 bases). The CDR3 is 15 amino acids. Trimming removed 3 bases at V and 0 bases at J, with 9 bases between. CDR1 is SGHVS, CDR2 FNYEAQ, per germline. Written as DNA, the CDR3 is TGTGCCAGCAGCTTGGACTCCCCCTCCTACAATGAGCAGTTCTTC. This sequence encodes CASSLDSPSYNEQFF.

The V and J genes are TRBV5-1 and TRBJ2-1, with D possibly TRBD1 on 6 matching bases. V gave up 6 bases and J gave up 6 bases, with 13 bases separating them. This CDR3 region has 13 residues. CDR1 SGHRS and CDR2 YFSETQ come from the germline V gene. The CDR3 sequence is CASTYRVGNEQFF. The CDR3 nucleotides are TGCGCCAGCACGTACAGGGTAGGCAATGAGCAGTTCTTC.

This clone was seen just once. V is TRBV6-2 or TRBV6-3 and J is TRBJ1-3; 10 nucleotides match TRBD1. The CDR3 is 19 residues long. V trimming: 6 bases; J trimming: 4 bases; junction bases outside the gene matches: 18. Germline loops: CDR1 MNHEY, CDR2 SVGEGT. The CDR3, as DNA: TGTGCCAGCAGCCTTACGGGACAGGGGATTTGGAGGCGAGGAAACACCATATATTTT. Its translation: CASSLTGQGIWRRGNTIYF.

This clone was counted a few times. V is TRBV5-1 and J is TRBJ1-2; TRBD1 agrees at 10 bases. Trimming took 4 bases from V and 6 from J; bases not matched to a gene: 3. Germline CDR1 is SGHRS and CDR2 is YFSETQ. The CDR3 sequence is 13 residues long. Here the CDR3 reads CASSTGQGDGYTF. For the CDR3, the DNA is TGCGCCAGCAGCACCGGACAGGGGGATGGCTACACCTTC.

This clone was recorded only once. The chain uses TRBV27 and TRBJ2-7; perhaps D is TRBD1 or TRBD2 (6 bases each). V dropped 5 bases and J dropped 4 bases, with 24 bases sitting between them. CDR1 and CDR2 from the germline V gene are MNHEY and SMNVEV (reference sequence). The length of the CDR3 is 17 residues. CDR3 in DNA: TGTGCCAGCAGTCCCTCCCTGATGGGCCGGGGGCGGTACGAGCAGTACTTC. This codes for CASSPSLMGRGRYEQYF.

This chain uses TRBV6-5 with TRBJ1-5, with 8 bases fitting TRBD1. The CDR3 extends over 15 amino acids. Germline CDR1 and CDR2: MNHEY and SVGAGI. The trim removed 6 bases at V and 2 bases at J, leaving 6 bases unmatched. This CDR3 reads CASRPSTGGNQPQHF. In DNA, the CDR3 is TGTGCCAGCAGGCCATCGACAGGGGGCAATCAGCCCCAGCATTTT.

CDR3 coding DNA: TGTGCCAGCAGCTTAGGGTCGCAGGGAATGAAAAACACCATATATTTT. It is translated as CASSLGSQGMKNTIYF. This sequence joins TRBV13 and TRBJ1-3; D might be TRBD1 (5 bases). Germline V gene data show CDR1 as PRHDT and CDR2 as FYEKMQ (reference sequence). V lost 0 bases and J lost 6, with 15 bases in between. The CDR3 is 16 residues long.